This T cell receptor beta chain was found in a study of blood T cells in healthy people across ages. Through a sample-barcoded 5' primer and a J-beta primer mix, a second PCR was run for roughly 7 to 12 cycles. MiXCR, run by TCRdb on the 5' RACE reads, gives a single entry per CDR3 protein. The sample records approximately 760,000 distinct CDR3 sequences, 20% to 25% being singletons. Germline CDR1 reads MNHGY; CDR2 reads SAAAGT. CDR3 length equals 14 residues. Trimming stripped 0 bases from V and 4 bases from J, with 9 bases between. This clonotype has a handful of counts. The sample was also reused in another study, on T cells of mothers and their children. In that study: A few healthy Caucasian mothers, along with their six children, were the donors. The cDNA synthesis received all extracted RNA, at approximately 1.5 ug per 15 ul. Related mother and child pairs showed slightly greater overlap (not significant) than unrelated pairs did.

The sample was blood. This sequence originates from a boy younger than 18 in good health. The chain has TRBV6-8 and TRBJ2-5; unclear D gene. The CDR3 sequence: CASSYSETTETQYF. The CDR3 region has the DNA TGTGCCAGCAGTTACTCAGAGACAACAGAGACCCAGTACTTC.